The 32 T cell receptor beta chains listed next were all sequenced from one sample in a study of blood T cell repertoires in COVID-19. Method: immunoSEQ multiplex PCR; TCRdb's copy keeps in-frame clones and lacks some. The table lists roughly 150,000 clones, 60% to 85% of them singletons, with 7.5% to 8.5% in the top ten. Sequencing was done on a sample of peripheral blood. These receptors came from a woman aged 55-75 years with COVID-19, enrolled during active disease.

Note on this clone: A junction end diverges from the germline sequence, so it may reflect a read error. In nucleotides, the CDR3 is TGTGCCAGCAGCTCCAGGACTAGCGGACCCTTC. Encoded protein: CASSSRTSGPF. The gene calls are TRBV7-2 and TRBJ2-7; 10 nucleotides match TRBD2. CDR1 SGHTA and CDR2 FQGNSA come from the germline V gene. The CDR3 has 11 amino acids.

The V gene is TRBV19, the J gene TRBJ2-4; TRBD2 aligns across 11 bases. V was pared by 5 bases and J by 0 bases, with 3 bases of the junction left unmatched. In germline, CDR1 is LNHDA, CDR2 SQIVND (reference sequence). The CDR3 totals 16 residues. The CDR3 DNA follows: TGTGCCAGTAGTTTAGCGGGAGGGCCAGCCAAAAACATTCAGTACTTC. Protein: CASSLAGGPAKNIQYF.

The rearrangement links TRBV11-2 to TRBJ1-3; possible D gene TRBD1, 5 bases. In germline, CDR1 is SGHAT, CDR2 FQNNGV. V gave up 0 bases and J gave up 5 bases, with 8 bases separating them. There are 14 residues in the CDR3. The DNA of the CDR3 is TGTGCCAGCAGCTTAGAGACAGCAAGAAACACCATATATTTT. Its protein is CASSLETARNTIYF. The entire variable domain, with the rest obtained from reference TRBV11-2 and TRBJ1-3, is as follows: EAGVAQSPRYKIIEKRQSVAFWCNPISGHATLYWYQQILGQGPKLLIQFQNNGVVDDSQLPKDRFSAERLKGVDSTLKIQPAKLEDSAVYLCASSLETARNTIYFGEGSWLTVV.

The CDR3 DNA sequence: TGTGCCAGCAGTTCTAGCGGTTCCTCCTACGAGCAGTACTTC. Translating it yields CASSSSGSSYEQYF. The chain couples TRBV6-5 to TRBJ2-7; 7 bases map to TRBD2. Looked up from germline, CDR1 is MNHEY and CDR2 is SVGAGI. This CDR3 is built from 14 residues. The J segment lost 0 bases and the V segment lost 4 bases, leaving 3 bases of the junction unmatched.

The V call is TRBV6-6, the J call TRBJ2-7; TRBD2 is a possible D gene (6 bases). V was shortened by 6 bases and J by 4 bases, with 16 bases between the two germline ends. The CDR3 extends over 14 amino acids. The germline gives CDR1 MNHNY, CDR2 SVGAGI (reference sequence). The chain's CDR3 is CASSFPASAYEQYF. As DNA, the CDR3 is TGTGCCAGCAGCTTCCCAGCTAGCGCTTACGAGCAGTACTTC.

This clone was seen many times. The V and J genes are TRBV9 and TRBJ1-1; 9 bases are a match to TRBD1. The V and J ends lost 0 bases and 5 bases, in that order; junction bases with no gene match: 8. From germline, CDR1 is SGDLS and CDR2 YYNGEE. The CDR3 loop spans 16 amino acids. The CDR3 coding sequence is TGTGCCAGCAGCGTAGGCCCGACAGGGGGGCAGACTGAAGCTTTCTTT. It is translated as CASSVGPTGGQTEAFF.

V usage is TRBV3-1 (or the pseudogene TRBV3-2) and J usage is TRBJ2-1, with 8 bases fitting TRBD2. The CDR3 covers 16 residues. V lost 6 bases and J lost 0; bases outside the gene matches: 7. Germline-derived CDR1 and CDR2 are LGHDT and YNNKEL (reference sequence). In DNA, the CDR3 is TGTGCCAGCAGATCAACGGGAGGGAGCTCCTACAATGAGCAGTTCTTC. Its protein product is CASRSTGGSSYNEQFF.

This rearrangement joins TRBV3-1 (or the pseudogene TRBV3-2) to TRBJ1-1; D is undetermined. The length of the CDR3 is 15 residues. From germline, CDR1 is LGHDT and CDR2 YNNKEL (reference sequence). V was trimmed by 4 bases and J by 4 bases, leaving 16 bases between them. The CDR3 sequence: CASSLRGGASTEAFF. The CDR3 DNA reads as TGTGCCAGCAGCCTCCGGGGAGGCGCGAGCACTGAAGCTTTCTTT.

The chain joins TRBV7-3 to TRBJ2-1; 7 bases fit TRBD2. V lost 5 bases, J lost 7 bases, and 14 bases stayed unmatched. CDR3 size: 16 residues. Germline V gene lookup returns CDR1 SGHTA and CDR2 FQGTGA. The CDR3 here is CASSPLPGGLPNEQFF. The CDR3 DNA reads as TGTGCCAGCAGCCCCCTCCCGGGAGGACTCCCTAATGAGCAGTTCTTC. Filled out from reference TRBV7-3 and TRBJ2-1, the complete variable domain reads GAGVSQTPSNKVTEKGKYVELRCDPISGHTALYWYRQSLGQGPEFLIYFQGTGAADDSGLPNDRFFAVRPEGSVSTLKIQRTERGDSAVYLCASSPLPGGLPNEQFFGPGTRLTVL.

The chain uses TRBV5-8 and TRBJ2-3, with 9 bases matching TRBD2. CDR1 SGHTS and CDR2 YDEGEE come from the germline V gene. The V and J ends lost 1 base and 3 bases, in that order; junction bases with no gene match: 3. This CDR3 contains 15 residues. The CDR3 spells CASSLYSGGTDTQYF. Written as DNA, the CDR3 is TGTGCCAGCAGCTTGTATAGCGGGGGAACAGATACGCAGTATTTT.

The sample holds one count of this clone. V usage is TRBV9 and J usage is TRBJ1-3, with 8 bases matching TRBD1. The length of the CDR3 is 14 residues. Germline V CDR1 and CDR2: SGDLS, YYNGEE. J was trimmed by 8 bases and V by 4 bases; bases with no gene match: 8. CDR3 sequence (DNA): TGTGCCAGCAGCAGACACCACAGGGGGGACACCATATATTTT. Its protein product is CASSRHHRGDTIYF.

This chain uses TRBV9 with TRBJ1-1; no definite D call. In germline, CDR1 is SGDLS, CDR2 YYNGEE. Between the trimmed V and J ends, which lost 0 bases and 3 bases, there was a span of 6 bases. The CDR3 runs 13 residues. CDR3 loop: CASSVGGHTEAFF. CDR3 in DNA: TGTGCCAGCAGCGTAGGAGGTCACACTGAAGCTTTCTTT.

This clone came up once. This chain connects TRBV30 to TRBJ2-7; D unresolved. Trimming cost V 4 bases and J 0 bases, with 13 bases left between them. The CDR3 spans 14 residues. Germline V CDR1 and CDR2: GTSNPN, SVGIG (reference sequence). CDR3 residues: CAWKRGRFSYEQYF. In DNA, the CDR3 is TGTGCCTGGAAACGTGGCAGGTTCTCCTACGAGCAGTACTTC.

The chain joins TRBV27 to TRBJ2-1; 9 bases match TRBD1. Germline values: CDR1 MNHEY, CDR2 SMNVEV (reference sequence). This CDR3 has 17 residues. The ends lost 2 bases at V and 7 bases at J; junction bases unmatched: 12. The CDR3 loop is CASSLIFETGGRNEQFF. Here the CDR3 DNA reads TGTGCCAGCAGTTTAATTTTCGAGACAGGGGGTAGGAATGAGCAGTTCTTC.

V is TRBV2 and J is TRBJ2-5, with D possibly TRBD2 on 5 matching bases. Germline assignment: CDR1 SNHLY and CDR2 FYNNEI. CDR3 size: 14 residues. The V end lost 6 bases, the J end lost 5 bases, and 16 bases lay between the germline ends. CDR3 protein: CASSLGLAMETQYF. The CDR3 DNA reads as TGTGCCAGCAGCCTCGGTTTAGCGATGGAGACCCAGTACTTC.

The rearrangement links TRBV11-3 to TRBJ2-2; 10 bases match TRBD2. This CDR3 comprises 13 residues. Germline assignment: CDR1 SGHNT and CDR2 YENEEA. The ends lost 6 bases at V and 8 bases at J; junction bases unmatched: 3. The DNA for the CDR3 is TGTGCCAGCAGTCCGACTAGCGGGGGGGAGCTGTTTTTT. It yields the protein CASSPTSGGELFF. The full variable domain, in which reference TRBV11-3 and TRBJ2-2 provide the parts outside the CDR3, is EAGVVQSPRYKIIEKKQPVAFWCNPISGHNTLYWYLQNLGQGPELLIRYENEEAVDDSQLPKDRFSAERLKGVDSTLKIQPAELGDSAVYLCASSPTSGGELFFGEGSRLTVL.

This chain connects TRBV3-1 (or the pseudogene TRBV3-2) to TRBJ1-2, with D maybe TRBD1 (6 bases). Germline CDR1 LGHDT, CDR2 YNNKEL (reference sequence). Trimming took 2 bases from V and 4 from J, leaving 14 bases between them. The CDR3 is 15 amino acids. CDR3 protein: CASSQHTGSPYGYTF. For the CDR3, the DNA is TGTGCCAGCAGCCAACATACAGGGAGCCCCTATGGCTACACCTTC.

The rearrangement uses TRBV18 and TRBJ2-7; 7 bases align to TRBD1. The CDR3 spans 12 residues. The germline V gene encodes CDR1 KGHSH and CDR2 LQKENI. V shed 4 bases and J 6 bases; nucleotides not matched to a gene: 3. The CDR3 protein is CASSQTGSEQYV. The CDR3 DNA reads as TGTGCCAGCTCACAGACAGGGTCCGAGCAGTACGTC.

V gene TRBV7-9 combines with J gene TRBJ2-5; D perhaps matches TRBD2 (6 bases). CDR3 length: 12 amino acids. Trimming pared 6 bases from V and 5 bases from J, leaving 10 bases between. The germline V gene encodes CDR1 SEHNR and CDR2 FQNEAQ (reference sequence). Here the CDR3 reads CASSSGGETQYF. The CDR3 DNA is TGTGCCAGCAGTAGCGGTGGGGAGACCCAGTACTTC.

V gene TRBV13 combines with J gene TRBJ1-6; no reliable D call. V shed 5 bases and J shed 9 bases, with 20 bases lying between them. In germline, CDR1 is PRHDT, CDR2 FYEKMQ (reference sequence). The CDR3 consists of 16 residues. The CDR3 is CASSTVLHGGISPLHF. CDR3 nucleotide sequence: TGTGCCAGCAGCACCGTGCTCCACGGCGGGATTTCACCCCTCCACTTT. Supplemented by reference TRBV13 and TRBJ1-6, the full variable domain reads AAGVIQSPRHLIKEKRETATLKCYPIPRHDTVYWYQQGPGQDPQFLISFYEKMQSDKGSIPDRFSAQQFSDYHSELNMSSLELGDSALYFCASSTVLHGGISPLHFGNGTRLTVT.

This clone was observed a few times. This sequence joins TRBV5-1 and TRBJ2-2; 14 positions match TRBD2. This CDR3 region has 18 residues. Germline assignment: CDR1 SGHRS and CDR2 YFSETQ. Losses at the gene ends were 3 bases for V and 1 base for J; bases not matched to a gene: 5. The CDR3 nucleotides are TGCGCCAGCAGCTCGGGACTAGCGGGGGCCCTGAACACCGGGGAGCTGTTTTTT. This sequence encodes CASSSGLAGALNTGELFF.

The CDR3 region is CASSLSRGRGQETQYF. The CDR3 bases are TGTGCCAGCAGTTTGTCCAGGGGCCGAGGCCAAGAGACCCAGTACTTC. The chain is built from TRBV27 and TRBJ2-5, with TRBD1 as a possible D gene (6 bases). Per germline, CDR1 MNHEY and CDR2 SMNVEV (reference sequence). Trimming removed 3 bases at V and 1 base at J, with 15 bases between. This CDR3 comprises 16 residues.

The DNA for the CDR3 is TGTGCCAGCCGGGACTACTACACAGATACGCAGTATTTT. Amino acid sequence: CASRDYYTDTQYF. The V call is TRBV3-1 (or the pseudogene TRBV3-2), the J call TRBJ2-3; the match to TRBD2 covers 7 bases. V lost 8 bases to trimming and J lost 2 bases; unmatched junction nucleotides: 4. Germline V gene lookup returns CDR1 LGHDT and CDR2 YNNKEL (reference sequence). There are 13 residues in the CDR3.

The rearrangement uses TRBV29-1 and TRBJ2-6, with a tentative D call TRBD1 (5 bases). Germline V CDR1 and CDR2: SQVTM, ANQGSEA. V was clipped by 3 bases and J by 0 bases, with 9 bases between them. The CDR3 length is 15 residues. This chain's CDR3 is CSVDLQDSGANVLTF. Here the CDR3 DNA reads TGCAGCGTTGATCTACAGGACTCTGGGGCCAACGTCCTGACTTTC.

V usage is TRBV2 and J usage is TRBJ2-5; D may be TRBD1 (6 bases). CDR1 SNHLY and CDR2 FYNNEI come from the germline V gene. The V gene lost 4 bases and the J gene lost 5 bases, with 14 bases spanning the gap. The CDR3 totals 14 residues. The CDR3 sequence: CASSGGKGVETQYF. The CDR3 DNA reads as TGTGCCAGCAGTGGGGGGAAGGGGGTTGAGACCCAGTACTTC.

The V call is TRBV5-4, the J call TRBJ2-2, with a weak D call TRBD2 (6 bases). V lost 0 bases and J lost 4, with 13 bases in between. The CDR3 is 16 amino acids. Germline assignment: CDR1 SGHNT and CDR2 YYREEE (reference sequence). The CDR3 region has the DNA TGTGCCAGCAGCTTGGAGGTGGCGCGGGGCACCGGGGAGCTGTTTTTT. Residues: CASSLEVARGTGELFF.

This chain joins TRBV19 and TRBJ1-1; D is undetermined. V lost 3 bases, J lost 1 base, and 6 bases lay in between. CDR3 length: 13 residues. Germline lookup yields CDR1 LNHDA and CDR2 SQIVND (reference sequence). CDR3 protein: CASSMRENTEAFF. Written as DNA, the CDR3 is TGTGCCAGTAGTATGAGGGAGAACACTGAAGCTTTCTTT.

The chain links TRBV6-4 to TRBJ2-1; TRBD2 matches at 14 bases. CDR1 and CDR2 (germline): MRHNA, SNTAGT. This CDR3 contains 14 residues. The V gene end was trimmed by 6 bases and the J gene end by 14 bases; junction bases not matched to a gene: 9. The CDR3 coding sequence is TGTGCCAGCAGCCCAACTGGACTAGCGGGAGGAAAGTTCTTC. It specifies CASSPTGLAGGKFF.

This clone appeared once. The chain recombines TRBV27 with TRBJ1-2; 7 nucleotides align to TRBD1. The CDR3 contains 13 residues. Trimming removed 3 bases from V and 3 bases from J; junction bases left unmatched: 1. Germline CDR1 MNHEY, CDR2 SMNVEV (reference sequence). CDR3: CASSFGQDYGYTF. CDR3 bases: TGTGCCAGCAGTTTCGGACAGGACTATGGCTACACCTTC.

This clone was found a few times. The chain recombines TRBV6-1 with TRBJ2-5; tentative D call: TRBD2 (5 bases). The CDR3 covers 18 residues. Germline V gives CDR1 MNHNS, CDR2 SASEGT. V dropped 0 bases and J dropped 3 bases, with 20 bases sitting between them. This chain's CDR3 is CASSEAGTGIVMEETQYF. CDR3 sequence (DNA): TGTGCCAGCAGTGAAGCAGGTACGGGGATAGTGATGGAAGAGACCCAGTACTTC.

The chain recombines TRBV5-6 with TRBJ2-6; possible D gene TRBD1, 5 bases. V gave up 6 bases and J gave up 0 bases, with 16 bases separating them. Germline lookup yields CDR1 SGHDT and CDR2 YYEEEE. The CDR3 totals 17 residues. The DNA of the CDR3 is TGTGCCAGCACCTTCAGAACAGGTCTCTCTGGGGCCAACGTCCTGACTTTC. It specifies CASTFRTGLSGANVLTF.

The chain links TRBV6-2 or TRBV6-3 to TRBJ2-7, with 11 positions matching TRBD2. V lost 0 bases and J lost 7; bases outside the gene matches: 8. Per germline, CDR1 MNHEY and CDR2 SVGEGT. This CDR3 comprises 16 residues. The CDR3 sequence: CASSYSRLAGFVEQYF. Written as DNA, the CDR3 is TGTGCCAGCAGTTACTCGAGACTAGCGGGGTTCGTGGAGCAGTACTTC.